The clone carrying this T cell receptor beta chain was seen many times. The antigen is undetermined. TCRdb ran MiXCR on the 5' RACE reads and lists one entry per CDR3 protein. The sample holds about 79,000 distinct CDR3 sequences, roughly 14% seen once. The group of healthy controls was made up of people who were blood bank volunteers in Maryland, USA. Germline V gene sequence: CDR1 SNHLY, CDR2 FYNNEI. The CDR3 spans 14 residues. The V end was cut by 6 bases, the J end by 8 bases, with 19 bases between. The record originates from a study of neurological immune-mediated disorders. General study points: CDR3 amino acid sequences found in expanded clones were never shared across subjects, suggesting private repertoires in all groups.

The J gene is TRBJ1-1, the V gene TRBV2; tentatively, D is TRBD1 (6 bases). Sequences were obtained from PBMCs. This receptor was obtained from a woman aged 45-65 years in good health. The CDR3 is CASRYLGGAPEAFF. The CDR3 DNA reads as TGTGCCAGCAGATACCTCGGGGGCGCTCCGGAAGCTTTCTTT.